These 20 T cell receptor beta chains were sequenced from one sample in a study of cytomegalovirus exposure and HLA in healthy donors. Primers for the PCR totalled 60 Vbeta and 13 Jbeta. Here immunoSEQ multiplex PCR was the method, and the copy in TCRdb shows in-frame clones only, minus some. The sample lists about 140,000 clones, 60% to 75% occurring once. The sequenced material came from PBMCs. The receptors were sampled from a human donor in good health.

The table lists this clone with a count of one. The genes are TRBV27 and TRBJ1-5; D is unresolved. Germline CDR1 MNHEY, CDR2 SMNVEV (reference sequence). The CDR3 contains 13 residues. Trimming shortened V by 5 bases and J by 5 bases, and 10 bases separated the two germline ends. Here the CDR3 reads CASSDGSHQPQHF. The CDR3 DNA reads TGTGCCAGCAGTGACGGGAGTCATCAGCCCCAGCATTTT.

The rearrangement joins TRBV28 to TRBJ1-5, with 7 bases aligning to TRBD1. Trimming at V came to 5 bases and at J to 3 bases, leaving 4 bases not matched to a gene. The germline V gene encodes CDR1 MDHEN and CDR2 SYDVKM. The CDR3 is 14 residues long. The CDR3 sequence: CASSAGTANQPQHF. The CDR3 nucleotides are TGTGCCAGCAGTGCGGGGACAGCCAATCAGCCCCAGCATTTT.

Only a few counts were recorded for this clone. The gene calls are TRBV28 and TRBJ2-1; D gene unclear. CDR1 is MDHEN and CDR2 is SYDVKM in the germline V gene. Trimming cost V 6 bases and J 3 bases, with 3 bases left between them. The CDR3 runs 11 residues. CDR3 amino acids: CASSGYNEQFF. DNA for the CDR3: TGTGCCAGCAGCGGCTACAATGAGCAGTTCTTC.

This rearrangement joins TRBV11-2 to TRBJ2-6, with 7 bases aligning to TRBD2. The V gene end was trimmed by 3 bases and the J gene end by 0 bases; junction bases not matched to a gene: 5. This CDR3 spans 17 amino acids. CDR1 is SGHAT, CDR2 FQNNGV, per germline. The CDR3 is CASSFQAGISGANVLTF. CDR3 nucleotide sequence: TGTGCCAGCAGCTTCCAAGCGGGAATCTCTGGGGCCAACGTCCTGACTTTC.

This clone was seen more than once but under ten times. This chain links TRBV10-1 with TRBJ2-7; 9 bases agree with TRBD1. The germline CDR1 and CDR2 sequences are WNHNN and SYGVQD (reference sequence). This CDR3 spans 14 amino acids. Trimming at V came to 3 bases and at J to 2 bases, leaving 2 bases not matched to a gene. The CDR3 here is CASSDGTGPYEQYF. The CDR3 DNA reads TGCGCCAGCAGTGACGGGACAGGGCCCTACGAGCAGTACTTC.

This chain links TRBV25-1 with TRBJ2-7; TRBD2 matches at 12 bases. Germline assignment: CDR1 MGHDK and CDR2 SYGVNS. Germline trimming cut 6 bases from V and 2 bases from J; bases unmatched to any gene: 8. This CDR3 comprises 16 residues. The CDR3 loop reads CASRQTTSGRPYEQYF. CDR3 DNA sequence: TGTGCCAGCAGACAAACCACTAGCGGGAGGCCCTACGAGCAGTACTTC.

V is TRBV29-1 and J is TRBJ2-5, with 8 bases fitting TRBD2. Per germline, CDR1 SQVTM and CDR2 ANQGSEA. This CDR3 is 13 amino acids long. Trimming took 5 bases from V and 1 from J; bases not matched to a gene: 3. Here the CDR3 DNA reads TGCAGCGTTATTCTAGCGGGCCAAGAGACCCAGTACTTC. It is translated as CSVILAGQETQYF.

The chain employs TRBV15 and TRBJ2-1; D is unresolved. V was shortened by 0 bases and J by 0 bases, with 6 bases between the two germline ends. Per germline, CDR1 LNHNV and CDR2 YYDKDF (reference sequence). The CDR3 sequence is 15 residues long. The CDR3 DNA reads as TGTGCCACCAGCAGAGACCTTAGCTCCTACAATGAGCAGTTCTTC. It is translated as CATSRDLSSYNEQFF.

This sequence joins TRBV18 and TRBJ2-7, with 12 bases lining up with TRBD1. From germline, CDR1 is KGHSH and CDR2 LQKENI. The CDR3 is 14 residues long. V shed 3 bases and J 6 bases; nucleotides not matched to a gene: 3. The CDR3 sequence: CASSPRDRGPEQYF. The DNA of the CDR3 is TGTGCCAGCTCACCTCGGGACAGGGGGCCCGAGCAGTACTTC.

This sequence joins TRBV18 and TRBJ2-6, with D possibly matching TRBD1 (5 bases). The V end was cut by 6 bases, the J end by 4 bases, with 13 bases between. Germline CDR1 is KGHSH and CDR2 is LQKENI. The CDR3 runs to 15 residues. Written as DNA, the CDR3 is TGTGCCAGCTCCCCCCAGACAGCGGGGGCCAACGTCCTGACTTTC. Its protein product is CASSPQTAGANVLTF.

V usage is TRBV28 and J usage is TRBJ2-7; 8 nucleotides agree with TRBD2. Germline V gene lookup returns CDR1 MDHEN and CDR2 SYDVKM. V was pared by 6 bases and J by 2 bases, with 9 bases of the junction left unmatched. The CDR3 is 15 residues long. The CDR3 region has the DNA TGTGCCAGCAGACCAACTAGCGGAGGTACCTACGAGCAGTACTTC. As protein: CASRPTSGGTYEQYF.

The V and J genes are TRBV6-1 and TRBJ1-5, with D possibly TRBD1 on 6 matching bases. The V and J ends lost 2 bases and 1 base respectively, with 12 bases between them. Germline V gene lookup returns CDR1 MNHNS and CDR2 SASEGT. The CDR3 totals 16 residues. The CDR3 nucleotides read TGTGCCAGCAGTGAAATGGGGGGGCAAAGCAATCAGCCCCAGCATTTT. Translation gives CASSEMGGQSNQPQHF.

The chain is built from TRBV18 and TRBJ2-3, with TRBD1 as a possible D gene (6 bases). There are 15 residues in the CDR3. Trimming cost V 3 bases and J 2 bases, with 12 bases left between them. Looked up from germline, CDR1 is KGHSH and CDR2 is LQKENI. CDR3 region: CASSPGQNPTDTQYF. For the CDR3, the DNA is TGTGCCAGCTCACCGGGACAAAATCCCACAGATACGCAGTATTTT.

The CDR3 region has the DNA TGCGCCAGCAGCTCGGGGGGAACCTCTGGGGCCAACGTCCTGACTTTC. Translating gives CASSSGGTSGANVLTF. V gene TRBV5-1 combines with J gene TRBJ2-6; TRBD2 matches 7 bases. Per the germline V gene, CDR1 is SGHRS and CDR2 is YFSETQ. V was clipped by 3 bases and J by 0 bases; unmatched bases: 3. This CDR3 comprises 16 residues.

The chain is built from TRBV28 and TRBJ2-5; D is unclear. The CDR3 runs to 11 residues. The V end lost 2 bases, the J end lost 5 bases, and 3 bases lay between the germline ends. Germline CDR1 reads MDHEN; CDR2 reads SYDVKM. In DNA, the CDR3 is TGTGCCAGCAGTTTACATGAGACCCAGTACTTC. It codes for CASSLHETQYF.

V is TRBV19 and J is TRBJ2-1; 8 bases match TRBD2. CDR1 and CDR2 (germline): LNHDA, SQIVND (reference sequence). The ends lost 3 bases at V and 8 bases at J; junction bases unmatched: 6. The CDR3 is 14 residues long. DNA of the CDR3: TGTGCCAGTAGTATGGGACTAGTAATCGATGAGCAGTTCTTC. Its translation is CASSMGLVIDEQFF.

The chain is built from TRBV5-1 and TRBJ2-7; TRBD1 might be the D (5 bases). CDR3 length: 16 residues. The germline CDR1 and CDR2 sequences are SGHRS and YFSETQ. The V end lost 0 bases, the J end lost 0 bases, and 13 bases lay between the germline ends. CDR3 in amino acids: CASSLAAGSSSYEQYF. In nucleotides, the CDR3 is TGCGCCAGCAGCTTGGCTGCAGGGTCGAGCTCCTACGAGCAGTACTTC.

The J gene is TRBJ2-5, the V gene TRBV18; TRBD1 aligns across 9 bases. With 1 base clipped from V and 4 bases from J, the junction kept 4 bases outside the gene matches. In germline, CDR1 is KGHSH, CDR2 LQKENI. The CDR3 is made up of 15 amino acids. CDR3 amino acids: CASSPRLDRGETQYF. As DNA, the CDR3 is TGTGCCAGCTCACCACGGCTGGACAGGGGAGAGACCCAGTACTTC. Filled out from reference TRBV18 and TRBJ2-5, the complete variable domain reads NAGVMQNPRHLVRRRGQEARLRCSPMKGHSHVYWYRQLPEEGLKFMVYLQKENIIDESGMPKERFSAEFPKEGPSILRIQQVVRGDSAAYFCASSPRLDRGETQYFGPGTRLLVL.

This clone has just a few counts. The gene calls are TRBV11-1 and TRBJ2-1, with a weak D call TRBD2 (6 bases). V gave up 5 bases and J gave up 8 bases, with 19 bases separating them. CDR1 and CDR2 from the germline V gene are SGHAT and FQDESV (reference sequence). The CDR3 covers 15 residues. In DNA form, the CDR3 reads TGTGCCAGCAGCCCGGGGGTAGCGGCGCTGGATGAGCAGTTCTTC. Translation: CASSPGVAALDEQFF.

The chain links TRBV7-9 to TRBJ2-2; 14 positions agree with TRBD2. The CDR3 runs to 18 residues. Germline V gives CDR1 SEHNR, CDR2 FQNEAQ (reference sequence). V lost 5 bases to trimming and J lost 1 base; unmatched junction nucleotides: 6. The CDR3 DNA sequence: TGTGCCAGCAGCCCGGGACTAGCGGGAGTTCTGAACACCGGGGAGCTGTTTTTT. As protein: CASSPGLAGVLNTGELFF.